The rows below give T cell receptor beta chains drawn from one sample of a study of early stage breast cancer tumors. Sequencing used immunoSEQ multiplex PCR; TCRdb keeps in-frame clones, though not all of them. The data show some 25,000 clones, about 67% seen once. Sequenced: breast tumor tissue. The receptor source for this set is a person between 60 and 69 years old with breast cancer. Each CDR3 is given with its conserved first and last residue.

v_call: TRBV28
j_call: TRBJ1-2
cdr3_aa: CASSATGGTRGAYGYTF

v_call: TRBV6-5
j_call: TRBJ2-3
cdr3_aa: CASSYSRGDTQYF

v_call: TRBV27
j_call: TRBJ2-2
cdr3_aa: CASSLSRQVGELFF

v_call: TRBV14
j_call: TRBJ1-2
cdr3_aa: CASSNLTDRGSGYTF

v_call: TRBV9
j_call: TRBJ2-1
cdr3_aa: CASSVGGLTYNEQFF

v_call: TRBV6-4
j_call: TRBJ1-1
cdr3_aa: CASSKTGGESTEAFF

v_call: TRBV9
j_call: TRBJ2-1
cdr3_aa: CASSVGGTLSYNEQFF

v_call: TRBV25-1
j_call: TRBJ1-2
cdr3_aa: CASSLTKAPYGYTF

v_call: TRBV19
j_call: TRBJ1-2
cdr3_aa: CASRRNTTFYTF

v_call: TRBV6-1
j_call: TRBJ1-2
cdr3_aa: CASSDTGYGYTF

v_call: TRBV5-6
j_call: TRBJ2-1
cdr3_aa: CASSPTGNNEQFF

v_call: TRBV7-9
j_call: TRBJ1-2
cdr3_aa: CASSLVARANYGYTF

v_call: TRBV5-8
j_call: TRBJ2-7
cdr3_aa: CASSSRTGGYYEQYF

v_call: TRBV6-1
j_call: TRBJ1-5
cdr3_aa: CASRTRGSQPQHF

v_call: TRBV5-6
j_call: TRBJ2-2
cdr3_aa: CASSLGQGMNTGELFF

v_call: TRBV7-2
j_call: TRBJ2-7
cdr3_aa: CASSRDLTGTALPYEQYF

v_call: TRBV28
j_call: TRBJ1-2
cdr3_aa: CASSFTGTPNYGYTF